The 27 T cell receptor beta chains below come from one sample, sequenced in a study of CD8+CD57+ T cells in acquired aplastic anemia. CD8+CD57+ cell expansion had been shown by flow cytometry in patients chosen for sequencing. The use of genomic DNA as template underpinned the TCR beta VDJ and CDR3 profiling. MiXCR, applied by TCRdb to the reads, yields one record per CDR3 protein. The repertoire consists of 180,000 or so distinct CDR3 sequences, with roughly 65% occurring once and the leading ten covering about 42%. Sequenced material: sorted CD4+, CD8+, or CD8+CD57+ T cells (not recorded which) from PBMCs. The origin of the receptors is a human donor with aplastic anemia.

The chain uses TRBV29-1 and TRBJ2-7, with 8 bases matching TRBD1. CDR1 and CDR2 from the germline V gene are SQVTM and ANQGSEA. V lost 8 bases and J lost 2; bases outside the gene matches: 8. The CDR3 has 13 amino acids. DNA of the CDR3: TGCAGCCAGCTACAGGGGGGTCCCTACGAGCAGTACTTC. Translated: CSQLQGGPYEQYF.

Regarding this clonotype: An end of the junction does not agree with germline; a read error may underlie this. The V call is TRBV20-1, the J call TRBJ1-1; D not resolved. Germline V lookup: CDR1 DFQATT, CDR2 SNEGSKA (reference sequence). CDR3 length equals 13 residues. The CDR3 is CSAQGPPGTEALF. CDR3 coding DNA: TGCAGTGCCCAAGGACCGCCGGGCACTGAAGCTCTCTTT.

The CDR3 nucleotides read TGTGCCAGCAGTCCCCGGACAGGTTCCTACAATGAGCAGTTCTTC. Translating it yields CASSPRTGSYNEQFF. The rearrangement joins TRBV25-1 to TRBJ2-1, with 7 bases lining up with TRBD1. The V gene end was trimmed by 5 bases and the J gene end by 1 base; junction bases not matched to a gene: 5. Germline V gene data show CDR1 as MGHDK and CDR2 as SYGVNS. This CDR3 is built from 15 residues.

This sequence joins TRBV2 and TRBJ1-6; a weak D match, TRBD1 (6 bases). CDR3 size: 14 residues. Germline V gene data show CDR1 as SNHLY and CDR2 as FYNNEI. Trimming stripped 6 bases from V and 9 bases from J, with 15 bases between. The CDR3 nucleotides read TGTGCCAGCAGGGTAGGGGGAGTAGGTTCACCCCTCCACTTT. It encodes CASRVGGVGSPLHF.

This chain connects TRBV5-1 to TRBJ2-1; no firm D call. Germline assignment: CDR1 SGHRS and CDR2 YFSETQ. Trimming removed 0 bases at V and 8 bases at J, with 12 bases between. This CDR3 has 14 amino acids. The CDR3 DNA sequence: TGCGCCAGCAGCTTGGCCAACTCCGTCGATGAGCAGTTCTTC. This encodes CASSLANSVDEQFF.

This clonotype was found many times. This rearrangement joins TRBV11-3 to TRBJ2-7; D may be TRBD1 (5 bases). This CDR3 has 18 residues. V lost 0 bases, J lost 4 bases, and 22 bases lay in between. Germline values: CDR1 SGHNT, CDR2 YENEEA. CDR3 protein: CASSLDPALPGIWYEQYF. CDR3 DNA: TGTGCCAGCAGCTTAGACCCCGCGCTGCCAGGGATTTGGTACGAGCAGTACTTC.

The chain carries TRBV19 and TRBJ1-4; unclear D gene. The length of the CDR3 is 14 residues. Trimming removed 9 bases at V and 4 bases at J, with 15 bases between. Looked up from germline, CDR1 is LNHDA and CDR2 is SQIVND (reference sequence). CDR3 protein: CASQTPRNNEKLFF. In DNA, the CDR3 is TGTGCCAGCCAGACCCCACGGAATAATGAAAAACTGTTTTTT.

The chain combines TRBV19 with TRBJ2-7, with 11 bases that match TRBD2. CDR3 length equals 16 residues. Germline values: CDR1 LNHDA, CDR2 SQIVND (reference sequence). The ends lost 0 bases at V and 3 bases at J; junction bases unmatched: 4. CDR3 loop: CASSIDRTSGLYEQYF. The CDR3 bases are TGTGCCAGTAGTATAGATAGGACTAGCGGGCTCTACGAGCAGTACTTC. The entire variable domain, with the rest obtained from reference TRBV19 and TRBJ2-7, is as follows: DGGITQSPKYLFRKEGQNVTLSCEQNLNHDAMYWYRQDPGQGLRLIYYSQIVNDFQKGDIAEGYSVSREKKESFPLTVTSAQKNPTAFYLCASSIDRTSGLYEQYFGPGTRLTVT.

V gene TRBV7-2 combines with J gene TRBJ2-3; no clear D gene. CDR1 is SGHTA, CDR2 FQGNSA, per germline. V was shortened by 2 bases and J by 0 bases, with 6 bases between the two germline ends. The length of the CDR3 is 14 residues. As DNA, the CDR3 is TGTGCCAGCAGCTTACAGCTGAGCACAGATACGCAGTATTTT. This gives the protein CASSLQLSTDTQYF.

About this clonotype: This may come from a read error, since a much larger clone is one base off. The CDR3 DNA reads as TGTGCCAGCAGTTTCAAGGCCACATTAAGAGGGGAAGAACTGTTTTTT. Protein product: CASSFKATLRGEELFF. The rearrangement uses TRBV12-3 or TRBV12-4 and TRBJ1-4; D perhaps matches TRBD1 (5 bases). CDR3 length: 16 amino acids. Trimming left V 3 bases short and J 12 bases short, with 23 bases between.

The rearrangement links TRBV20-1 to TRBJ2-7, with D perhaps matching TRBD1 or TRBD2 (5 bases each). The germline V and J ends were trimmed by 4 bases and 5 bases, with 15 bases remaining between them. This CDR3 is built from 13 residues. The germline CDR1 and CDR2 sequences are DFQATT and SNEGSKA (reference sequence). DNA of the CDR3: TGCAGTGCTATTCACTTGCAGGGACACGAGCAGTACTTC. It codes for CSAIHLQGHEQYF.

V is TRBV4-3 and J is TRBJ1-5; D gene uncertain. V gave up 1 base and J gave up 2 bases, with 9 bases separating them. The germline V gene encodes CDR1 LGHNA and CDR2 YSLEER. The CDR3 extends over 15 amino acids. CDR3 DNA: TGCGCCAGCAGCCAAGTCGTTGGGGGCAATCAGCCCCAGCATTTT. Its protein product is CASSQVVGGNQPQHF.

This clonotype was recorded many times. The V gene is TRBV12-3 or TRBV12-4, the J gene TRBJ1-2; maybe TRBD1 (5 bases). The V end was cut by 4 bases, the J end by 2 bases, with 8 bases between. The CDR3 loop spans 13 amino acids. The CDR3 is CASSSKGNYGYTF. CDR3 coding DNA: TGTGCCAGCAGTTCAAAGGGGAACTATGGCTACACCTTC.

CDR3: CSAYSPGLLQPQHF. CDR3 DNA sequence: TGCAGTGCTTACTCCCCGGGACTACTTCAGCCCCAGCATTTT. This chain links TRBV20-1 with TRBJ1-5, with D possibly matching TRBD1 (5 bases). The V gene's germline CDR1 is DFQATT and CDR2 SNEGSKA (reference sequence). This CDR3 is 14 amino acids long. Trimming removed 5 bases at V and 6 bases at J, with 17 bases between.

In its sample, this clonotype was seen many times. The CDR3 nucleotides read TGTGCCAGCAGCCAAGATGTAGCGGATGGCTACACCTTC. Residues: CASSQDVADGYTF. The chain is built from TRBV4-2 and TRBJ1-2; D uncertain. The ends were cut back, 0 bases at V and 6 bases at J, with 8 bases in the middle. The CDR3 contains 13 residues. Looked up from germline, CDR1 is LGHNA and CDR2 is YNFKEQ.

The V and J genes are TRBV5-4 and TRBJ1-6; the match to TRBD1 covers 11 bases. V shed 4 bases, J shed 8 bases, and the junction held 8 bases outside the gene matches. Germline V gives CDR1 SGHNT, CDR2 YYREEE (reference sequence). The CDR3 has 16 residues. CDR3 coding DNA: TGTGCCAGCAGCATAGGACAGGGGGCGGTCCATTCACCCCTCCACTTT. This gives the protein CASSIGQGAVHSPLHF.

There are many counts of this clonotype. The genes are TRBV29-1 and TRBJ1-2; D possibly corresponds to TRBD1 (5 bases). V gave up 3 bases and J gave up 3 bases, with 5 bases separating them. Germline CDR1 reads SQVTM; CDR2 reads ANQGSEA. The CDR3 contains 11 residues. CDR3 sequence: CSVEGDYGYTF. DNA for the CDR3: TGCAGCGTTGAGGGGGACTATGGCTACACCTTC.

This clonotype has only a few counts. The J gene is TRBJ2-2, the V gene TRBV7-2; 8 bases match TRBD1. Germline CDR1 SGHTA, CDR2 FQGNSA. This CDR3 comprises 16 residues. The V and J ends lost 4 bases and 2 bases, in that order; junction bases with no gene match: 6. In DNA, the CDR3 is TGTGCCAGCAGCTACTACCAGGGGGCCAACACCGGGGAGCTGTTTTTT. Residues: CASSYYQGANTGELFF. Filled out from reference TRBV7-2 and TRBJ2-2, the complete variable domain reads GAGVSQSPSNKVTEKGKDVELRCDPISGHTALYWYRQSLGQGLEFLIYFQGNSAPDKSGLPSDRFSAERTGGSVSTLTIQRTQQEDSAVYLCASSYYQGANTGELFFGEGSRLTVL.

This clonotype was detected a few times. The genes are TRBV20-1 and TRBJ1-6, with 9 nucleotides matching TRBD1. Trimming took 5 bases from V and 5 from J; bases not matched to a gene: 4. The germline V gene encodes CDR1 DFQATT and CDR2 SNEGSKA (reference sequence). This CDR3 is built from 14 residues. For the CDR3, the DNA is TGCAGTGCTCCGACAGGGGGACATAATTCACCCCTCCACTTT. This gives the protein CSAPTGGHNSPLHF.

In this sample, this clonotype turned up many times. The V gene is TRBV7-8, the J gene TRBJ1-1, with a weak D call TRBD1 (6 bases). The V and J ends lost 7 bases and 7 bases respectively, with 19 bases between them. The CDR3 has 14 amino acids. Germline V CDR1 and CDR2: SGHVS, FQNEAQ. The chain's CDR3 is CASKSEPGGGEAFF. CDR3 coding DNA: TGTGCCAGCAAAAGTGAACCGGGAGGGGGTGAAGCTTTCTTT.

The chain is built from TRBV20-1 and TRBJ2-7; D ambiguous. This CDR3 contains 14 residues. Trimming took off 0 bases at V and 5 bases at J, with 14 bases between the two ends. CDR1 DFQATT and CDR2 SNEGSKA come from the germline V gene (reference sequence). This chain's CDR3 is CSAREGGPRDEQYF. CDR3 bases: TGCAGTGCTAGAGAGGGCGGTCCTCGGGACGAGCAGTACTTC.

For this clonotype: At one boundary the junction diverges from the germline segment, which might be a read error. This sequence joins TRBV7-9 and TRBJ2-7, with D possibly being TRBD2 (7 bases). The CDR3 totals 15 residues. Per germline, CDR1 SEHNR and CDR2 FQNEAQ (reference sequence). The CDR3 loop is CASSLQRGGSYEQYF. The CDR3 DNA sequence: TGCGCCAGCAGCCTCCAGAGGGGGGGCTCCTACGAGCAGTACTTC.

The chain recombines TRBV9 with TRBJ2-7; the D gene is possibly TRBD2 (5 bases). The CDR3 is made up of 12 amino acids. CDR1 and CDR2 from the germline V gene are SGDLS and YYNGEE. Trimming pared 6 bases from V and 5 bases from J, leaving 12 bases between. The CDR3, as DNA: TGTGCCAGCACCGTCCGGGGAAACGAGCAGTACGTC. Its protein is CASTVRGNEQYV.

V usage is TRBV5-1 and J usage is TRBJ2-5, with TRBD2 identical over 16 bases. With 5 bases clipped from V and 4 bases from J, the junction kept 8 bases outside the gene matches. This CDR3 spans 17 amino acids. Germline CDR1 SGHRS, CDR2 YFSETQ. CDR3 sequence reads: CASRSGLAGGPGETQYF. CDR3 bases: TGCGCCAGCAGGTCGGGACTAGCGGGGGGGCCTGGAGAGACCCAGTACTTC.

About this clonotype: A read error may produce the germline difference seen at one junction end. This sequence joins TRBV19 and TRBJ1-1; D gene ambiguous. The CDR3 is 13 amino acids. The germline gives CDR1 LNHDA, CDR2 SQIVND (reference sequence). Here the CDR3 reads CASSAQRETESFF. The CDR3, as DNA: TGTGCCAGTAGTGCACAGAGAGAGACTGAATCTTTCTTT.

This clonotype was counted a single time. The CDR3 coding sequence is TGTGCCTGGAGTGTACGAATTGGCACTGAAGCTTTCTTT. Its translation is CAWSVRIGTEAFF. The chain carries TRBV30 and TRBJ1-1; D is unresolved. V gave up 0 bases and J gave up 4 bases, with 9 bases separating them. The CDR3 sequence is 13 residues long. In germline, CDR1 is GTSNPN, CDR2 SVGIG (reference sequence).

This clonotype has more than one count but fewer than ten. The V gene is TRBV2, the J gene TRBJ2-5, with TRBD1 matching over 7 bases. The CDR3 has 14 amino acids. Germline V gene sequence: CDR1 SNHLY, CDR2 FYNNEI. Trimming at V came to 7 bases and at J to 7 bases, leaving 12 bases not matched to a gene. The CDR3 DNA is TGTGCCAGCACCGGGACAGTGGGCCCGGGGACCCAGTACTTC. Its protein is CASTGTVGPGTQYF.